Sequencing of this TCR beta chain was carried out in a study of T cell changes during pregnancy in multiple sclerosis. Germline V CDR1 and CDR2: GTSNPN, SVGIG (reference sequence). CDR3 length equals 14 residues. Trimming stripped 4 bases from V and 3 bases from J, with 13 bases between. Here immunoSEQ multiplex PCR was the method, and the copy in TCRdb shows in-frame clones only, minus some. This sample has 70,000 to 75,000 clones, with roughly nine tenths found just once. The V and J genes are TRBV30 and TRBJ1-5; D is unclear. The TCR originated in a female donor in good health, enrolled as a control in a pregnancy study. Sequencing used peripheral blood, obtained in the second trimester of pregnancy. The CDR3 DNA reads TGTGCCTGGAACCCTGGACTGACCAATCAGCCCCAGCATTTT. This translates into CAWNPGLTNQPQHF.